This is a list of T cell receptor beta chains from one sample in a study of CD8+ T cells in alopecia areata. The table came from immunoSEQ multiplex PCR; TCRdb's copy has only in-frame clones and leaves some out. The sample has around 65,000 clones, about 44% seen once. The source was CD8+ T cells sorted from blood, collected at week 0. The receptors were gathered from a human donor with alopecia areata. The CDR3 runs from the conserved cysteine through the conserved F or W. D genes are given only for firm matches. The size entry is marked missing in some rows and otherwise reads once, few, many or a size class.

TRBV9	TRBJ2-2	.	.	TGTGCCAGCAGCGGGAACAGGGTGGTAAACACCGGGGAGCTGTTTTTT	CASSGNRVVNTGELFF
TRBV5-6	TRBJ2-4	TRBD1	few	TGTGCCAGCAGCTCGACAGGGGAAATCAAAAACATTCAGTACTTC	CASSSTGEIKNIQYF
TRBV30	TRBJ2-7	.	.	TGTGCCTGGAGTGTACCGGGACTCCCGGGGTCCTACGAGCAGTACTTC	CAWSVPGLPGSYEQYF
TRBV7-8	TRBJ2-4	.	.	TGTGCCAGCAGCTTAGAACCTAGGGTAACAGCCAAAAACATTCAGTACTTC	CASSLEPRVTAKNIQYF
TRBV6-1	TRBJ2-7	TRBD1	.	TGTGCCAGCCGGGACAGGGAGGTCCCAGGCTACGAGCAGTACTTC	CASRDREVPGYEQYF
TRBV6-1	TRBJ2-1	.	.	TGTGCCAGCAGTGCCCTTACGGGGGAATCCTACAATGAGCAGTTCTTC	CASSALTGESYNEQFF
TRBV6-4	TRBJ2-3	TRBD2	many	TGTGCCAGCAGTGACGGAGCGGGGGAGGGGGATACGCAGTATTTT	CASSDGAGEGDTQYF
TRBV30	TRBJ2-7	.	.	TGTGCCTGTAGGCGGACAGCCTACGAGCAGTACTTC	CACRRTAYEQYF
TRBV4-2	TRBJ2-2	.	.	TGTGCCAGCAGCCCCATCAGCCAGCGGGACACCGGGGAGCTGTTTTTT	CASSPISQRDTGELFF
TRBV15	TRBJ2-2	TRBD2	.	TGTGCCAGCAGATATAGCGGGACGGGGACCGGGGAGCTGTTTTTT	CASRYSGTGTGELFF
TRBV19	TRBJ2-1	.	.	TGTGCCAGTAGCTTAGCGGCCTACAATGAGCAGTTCTTC	CASSLAAYNEQFF
TRBV12-5	TRBJ1-1	.	few	TGTGCTAGTGGTTTGACCAACACTGAAGCTTTCTTT	CASGLTNTEAFF
TRBV6-5	TRBJ2-4	TRBD2	few	TGTGCCAGCAGACGACGGGAGGGCTTGGACATTCAGTACTTC	CASRRREGLDIQYF
TRBV7-9	TRBJ1-2	.	.	TGTGCCAGCAGCTCGGGGACTTATGGCTACACCTTC	CASSSGTYGYTF
TRBV10-3	TRBJ2-7	.	many	TGTGCCACCTTGGACAGATCCGAGCAGTACTTC	CATLDRSEQYF
TRBV27	TRBJ2-7	.	.	TGTGCCAGCAGTTTGGACCTCGGGACCACAAGCTACGAGCAGTACTTC	CASSLDLGTTSYEQYF
TRBV29-1	TRBJ2-1	TRBD2	few	TGCAGCGTTAGACTAGCGGCCTTTCACAATGAGCAGTTCTTC	CSVRLAAFHNEQFF
TRBV29-1	TRBJ2-7	.	few	TGCAGCGTCCGCGGACCTACCTACGAGCAGTACTTC	CSVRGPTYEQYF
TRBV30	TRBJ2-7	.	.	TGTGCCTGGAGTGTAGGACCCGTCCACGAGCAGTACTTC	CAWSVGPVHEQYF
TRBV29-1	TRBJ2-3	.	.	TGCAGCGCCCAGGGGACCTACACAGATACGCAGTATTTT	CSAQGTYTDTQYF
TRBV6-1	TRBJ2-2	.	few	TGTGCCACCTACGGCACCGGGGAGCTGTTTTTT	CATYGTGELFF
TRBV11-2	TRBJ2-1	.	.	TGTGCCAGCACCCGGGGGGCAACGAGCTCCTACAATGAGCAGTTCTTC	CASTRGATSSYNEQFF
TRBV10-3	TRBJ2-5	TRBD2	few	TGTGCCATCAGTGAGCCTGATAACCGAGCGGGAGGTGGAGAGACCCAGTACTTC	CAISEPDNRAGGGETQYF
TRBV21-1	TRBJ2-7	.	few	TGTGCCAGCAGCCGAGACGTCGCATCCTACGAGCAGTACTTC	CASSRDVASYEQYF
TRBV27	TRBJ2-1	TRBD2	.	TGTGCCAGCAGTTTCTCGGGACTAGCGATAGATGAGCAGTTCTTC	CASSFSGLAIDEQFF
TRBV7-6	TRBJ1-1	TRBD1	.	TGTGCCAGCAGCCGCGGACAGGGGGACACTGAAGCTTTCTTT	CASSRGQGDTEAFF
TRBV18	TRBJ2-1	.	.	TGTGCCAGCTCACCACGAGACGTGCTCTCCTACAATGAGCAGTTCTTC	CASSPRDVLSYNEQFF
TRBV27	TRBJ2-5	TRBD1	.	TGTGCCAGCAGTTTTGCAGGGGGAAGCCAAGAGACCCAGTACTTC	CASSFAGGSQETQYF
TRBV4-2	TRBJ2-7	TRBD2	.	TGTGCCAGCAGCCAAACTAGCGGCATCAACGAGCAGTACTTC	CASSQTSGINEQYF
TRBV9	TRBJ2-7	.	.	TGTGCCAGCAGCGTAGATGGGGCCGCCTACGAGCAGTACTTC	CASSVDGAAYEQYF
TRBV27	TRBJ2-2	TRBD1	.	TGTGCCAGCAGCCCAACCGCCGGACAGGGCGTCGGGGAGCTGTTTTTT	CASSPTAGQGVGELFF
TRBV29-1	TRBJ2-1	.	.	TGCAGCACCGAGGCTGGGGAGGTTTGGCATGAGCAGTTCTTC	CSTEAGEVWHEQFF
TRBV23-1	TRBJ1-4	.	.	TGCGCCAGCAGTCAAAATTGGGAAAAACTGTTTTTT	CASSQNWEKLFF
TRBV5-1	TRBJ2-5	.	.	TGCGCCAGCAGCCTCGACAGGCCACAAGAGACCCAGTACTTC	CASSLDRPQETQYF
TRBV27	TRBJ2-2	.	few	TGTGCCAGCAGTTTTAGCAGGGACACCGGGGAGCTGTTTTTT	CASSFSRDTGELFF
TRBV5-1	TRBJ2-7	TRBD1	.	TGCGCCAGCAGCTCCCAGGGGGCTCCCTACGAGCAGTACTTC	CASSSQGAPYEQYF
TRBV11-2	TRBJ2-7	.	.	TGTGCCAGCAGCCTCTACAGGGTCCGCGGGGAGCAGTACTTC	CASSLYRVRGEQYF
TRBV29-1	TRBJ2-7	TRBD1	medium-sized	TGCAGCGTTGACGGGACAGGGGTGGGCGAGCAGTACTTC	CSVDGTGVGEQYF
TRBV19	TRBJ1-1	.	few	TGTGCCAGTAGTTTAGGGGTAACTGAAGCTTTCTTT	CASSLGVTEAFF
TRBV9	TRBJ2-5	TRBD2	.	TGTGCCAGCAGCCCAGGACTAGCGACTAAAGAGACCCAGTACTTC	CASSPGLATKETQYF
TRBV29-1	TRBJ2-7	TRBD1	few	TGCAGCGTCGGGACAGACCTCTCCTACGAGCAGTACTTC	CSVGTDLSYEQYF
TRBV27	TRBJ2-7	TRBD2	.	TGTGCCAGCAGTTACGCCGGCGGGAGTAGGGAGCAGTACTTC	CASSYAGGSREQYF
TRBV14	TRBJ2-7	.	.	TGTGCCAGCAGCCACGGGGTCGGGGGAAACTACGAGCAGTACTTC	CASSHGVGGNYEQYF
TRBV5-4	TRBJ2-3	.	.	TGTGCCAGCAGCAGGTCTAGCACAGATACGCAGTATTTT	CASSRSSTDTQYF
TRBV7-9	TRBJ2-5	.	.	TGTGCCAGCAGCTTAACCCGGCAAGAGACCCAGTACTTC	CASSLTRQETQYF
TRBV29-1	TRBJ1-4	TRBD1	.	TGCAGCGTTTTCCTCCCAGGGGGCGTTGGTGAAAAACTGTTTTTT	CSVFLPGGVGEKLFF
TRBV30	TRBJ2-7	TRBD2	.	TGTGCCTGGAGTGTGGGCGGGAGTTCCTACGAGCAGTACTTC	CAWSVGGSSYEQYF
TRBV25-1	TRBJ1-3	.	.	TGTGCCAGCAGTGCGGGCCTTTATGGAAACACCATATATTTT	CASSAGLYGNTIYF
TRBV7-2	TRBJ2-1	TRBD1	.	TGTGCCAGCAGCTCCCTCCGGGACAGCCTTGAGCAGTTCTTC	CASSSLRDSLEQFF
TRBV27	TRBJ2-5	TRBD2	.	TGTGCCAGCAGTTCTCTGGGGAGGGAAGAGACCCAGTACTTC	CASSSLGREETQYF
TRBV9	TRBJ2-7	TRBD2	.	TGTGCCAGCAGCGGGGGGACTAGCGGGACCTACGAGCAGTACTTC	CASSGGTSGTYEQYF
TRBV27	TRBJ2-7	TRBD2	.	TGTGCCAGCAGTTCTTGGGCTAGCGGCTCCTACGAGCAGTACTTC	CASSSWASGSYEQYF
TRBV7-9	TRBJ2-7	TRBD2	.	TGTGCCAGCAGTAAAGCGGGAGCCTACGAGCAGTACTTC	CASSKAGAYEQYF